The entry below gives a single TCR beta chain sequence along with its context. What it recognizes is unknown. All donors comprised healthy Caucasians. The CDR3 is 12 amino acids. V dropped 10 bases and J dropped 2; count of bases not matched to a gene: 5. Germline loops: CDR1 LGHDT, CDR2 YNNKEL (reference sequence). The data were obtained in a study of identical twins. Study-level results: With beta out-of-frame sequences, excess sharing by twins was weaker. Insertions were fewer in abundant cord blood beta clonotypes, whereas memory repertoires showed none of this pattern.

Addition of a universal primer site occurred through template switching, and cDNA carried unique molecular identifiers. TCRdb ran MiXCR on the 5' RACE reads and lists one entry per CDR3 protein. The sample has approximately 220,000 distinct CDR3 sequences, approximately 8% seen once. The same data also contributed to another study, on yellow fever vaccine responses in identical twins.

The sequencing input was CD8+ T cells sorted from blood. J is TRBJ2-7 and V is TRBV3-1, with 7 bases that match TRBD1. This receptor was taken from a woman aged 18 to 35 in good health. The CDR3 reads CAIRQGAYEQYV. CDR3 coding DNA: TGTGCCATTCGACAGGGTGCCTACGAGCAGTACGTC.